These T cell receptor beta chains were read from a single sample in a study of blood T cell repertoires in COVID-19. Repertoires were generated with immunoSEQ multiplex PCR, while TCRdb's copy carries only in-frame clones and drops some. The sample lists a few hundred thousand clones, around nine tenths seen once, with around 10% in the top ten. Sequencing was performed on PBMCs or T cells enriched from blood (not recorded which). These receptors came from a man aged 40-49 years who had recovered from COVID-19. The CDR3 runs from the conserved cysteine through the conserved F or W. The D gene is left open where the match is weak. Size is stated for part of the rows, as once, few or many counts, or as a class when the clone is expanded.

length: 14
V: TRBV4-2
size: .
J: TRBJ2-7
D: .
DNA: TGTGCCAGCAGCCAAGAGGCGGGGGCGCGCGAGCAGTACTTC
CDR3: CASSQEAGAREQYF

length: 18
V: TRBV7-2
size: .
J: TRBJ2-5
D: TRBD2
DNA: TGTGCCAGCAGCTCTCACCTCATAGCGGGAGGGGACCAAGAGACCCAGTACTTC
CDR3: CASSSHLIAGGDQETQYF

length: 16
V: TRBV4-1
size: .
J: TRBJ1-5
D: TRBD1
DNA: TGCGCCAGCGGACCTCCAGGGACAGGTAACAATCAGCCCCAGCATTTT
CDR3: CASGPPGTGNNQPQHF

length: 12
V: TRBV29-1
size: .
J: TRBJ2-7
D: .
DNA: TGCAGCGTTGTTCGGGACAACAACCAGCAGTACTTC
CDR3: CSVVRDNNQQYF

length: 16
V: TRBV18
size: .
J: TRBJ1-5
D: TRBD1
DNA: TGTGCCAGCTCACCACCCCAGGGGGATGGCAATCAGCCCCAGCATTTT
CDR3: CASSPPQGDGNQPQHF

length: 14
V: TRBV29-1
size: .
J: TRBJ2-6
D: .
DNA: TGCAGCGTATCCAGGGACTCTGGGGCCAACGTCCTGACTTTC
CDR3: CSVSRDSGANVLTF

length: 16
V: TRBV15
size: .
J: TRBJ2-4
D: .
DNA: TGTGCCACCAGCACTTGGAAGGCAGGAGCCAAAAACATTCAGTACTTC
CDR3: CATSTWKAGAKNIQYF

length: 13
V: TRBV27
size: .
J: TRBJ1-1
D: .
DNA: TGTGCCAGCAGTGGCAGTGCGAACACTGAAGCTTTCTTT
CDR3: CASSGSANTEAFF

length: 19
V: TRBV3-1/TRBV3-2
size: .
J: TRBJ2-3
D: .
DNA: TGTGCCAGCAGCCAAATTCGGGGACTCCCGAAAAATTCCACAGATACGCAGTATTTT
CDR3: CASSQIRGLPKNSTDTQYF

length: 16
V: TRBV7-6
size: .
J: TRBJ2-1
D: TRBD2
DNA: TGTGCCAGCAGCTCGTCTAGCGGGAGGGTTGACAATGAGCAGTTCTTC
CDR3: CASSSSSGRVDNEQFF

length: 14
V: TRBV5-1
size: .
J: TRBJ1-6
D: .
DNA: TGCGCCAGCAGCTTGGACAGGGTAGATTCACCCCTCCACTTT
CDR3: CASSLDRVDSPLHF

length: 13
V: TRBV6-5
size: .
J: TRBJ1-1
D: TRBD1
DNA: TGTGCCAGCAGCCACACAGGGGGCACTGAAGCTTTCTTT
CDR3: CASSHTGGTEAFF

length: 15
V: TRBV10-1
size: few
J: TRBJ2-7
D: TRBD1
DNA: TGCGCCAGCAGTGAGTCGGGACAGGGGTTCCACGAGCAGTACTTC
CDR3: CASSESGQGFHEQYF

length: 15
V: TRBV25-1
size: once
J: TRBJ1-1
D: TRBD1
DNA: TGTGCCAGCAGTGGAGACAGGGGAATAAACACTGAAGCTTTCTTT
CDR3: CASSGDRGINTEAFF

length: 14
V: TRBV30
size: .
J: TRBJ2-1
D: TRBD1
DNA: TGTGCCTGGACCGGGACAGAGACCTACAATGAGCAGTTCTTC
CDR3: CAWTGTETYNEQFF

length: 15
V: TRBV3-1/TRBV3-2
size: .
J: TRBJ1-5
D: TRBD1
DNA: TGTGCCAGCAGCCTCAAACAGGGGGCTGGGCAGCCCCAGCATTTT
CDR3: CASSLKQGAGQPQHF

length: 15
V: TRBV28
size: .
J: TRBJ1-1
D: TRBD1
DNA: TGTGCCAGCAGTCCCGGACAGGGTGGGTACACTGAAGCTTTCTTT
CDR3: CASSPGQGGYTEAFF

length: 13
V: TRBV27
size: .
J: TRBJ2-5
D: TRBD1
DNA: TGTGCCAGCAGACGGACAGGGCAAGAGACCCAGTACTTC
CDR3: CASRRTGQETQYF

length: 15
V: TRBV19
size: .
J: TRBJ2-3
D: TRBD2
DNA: TGTGCCAGTAGTGGGAGCGGGGGGGACGCAGATACGCAGTATTTT
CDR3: CASSGSGGDADTQYF

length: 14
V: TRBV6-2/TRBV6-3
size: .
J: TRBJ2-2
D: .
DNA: TGTGCCAGCAGCCATTCCACGAACACCGGGGAGCTGTTTTTT
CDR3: CASSHSTNTGELFF

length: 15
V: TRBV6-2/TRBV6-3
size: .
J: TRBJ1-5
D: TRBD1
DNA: TGTGCCAGCAGTTACGCGGGGACAGGGAAGAAGCCCCAGCATTTT
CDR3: CASSYAGTGKKPQHF

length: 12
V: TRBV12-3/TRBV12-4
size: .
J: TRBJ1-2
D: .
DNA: TGTGCCAATAGACAGGAGAACTATGGCTACACCTTC
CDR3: CANRQENYGYTF

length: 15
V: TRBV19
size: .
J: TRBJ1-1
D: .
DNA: TGTGCCAGTAGTTTCACAGGGCAGATGAACACTGAAGCTTTCTTT
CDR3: CASSFTGQMNTEAFF

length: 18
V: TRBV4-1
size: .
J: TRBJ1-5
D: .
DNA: TGCGCCAGCAGCCAAGCCTGGGGGCAGGGGATGAGCAATCAGCCCCAGCATTTT
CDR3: CASSQAWGQGMSNQPQHF

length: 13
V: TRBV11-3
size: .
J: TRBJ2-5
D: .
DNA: TGTGCCAGCAGCTTCGACGGGTGGGAGACCCAGTACTTC
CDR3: CASSFDGWETQYF

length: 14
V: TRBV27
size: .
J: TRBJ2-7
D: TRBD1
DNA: TGTGCCAGCAGTTTCGGGACAGGGGCCTACGAGCAGTACTTC
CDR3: CASSFGTGAYEQYF

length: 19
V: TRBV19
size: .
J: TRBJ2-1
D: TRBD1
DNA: TGTGCCAGTAGTATAGATTTACAGGGGCCTACTGTCCCTTACAATGAGCAGTTCTTC
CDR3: CASSIDLQGPTVPYNEQFF

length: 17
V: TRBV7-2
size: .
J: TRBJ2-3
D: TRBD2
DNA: TGTGCCAGCAGCCTGATGACTAGCGGGATGAGCACAGATACGCAGTATTTT
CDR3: CASSLMTSGMSTDTQYF

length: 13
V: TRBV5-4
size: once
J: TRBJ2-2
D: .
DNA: TGTGCCAGCAGCGGAGGACAGTTCGGGGAGCTGTTTTTT
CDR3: CASSGGQFGELFF

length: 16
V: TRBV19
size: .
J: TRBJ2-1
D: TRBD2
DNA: TGTGCCAGTAGGATGCGACTAGCGGGAGCCTACAATGAGCAGTTCTTC
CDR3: CASRMRLAGAYNEQFF

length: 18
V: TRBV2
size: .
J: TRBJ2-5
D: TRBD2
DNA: TGTGCCAGCAGTACCCTAGCGGGTCCTCTTCAAGATACGGAGACCCAGTACTTC
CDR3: CASSTLAGPLQDTETQYF

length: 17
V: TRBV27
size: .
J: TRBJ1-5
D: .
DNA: TGTGCCAGCAGTTTAGCGGACAGTCGAAATAGCAATCAGCCCCAGCATTTT
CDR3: CASSLADSRNSNQPQHF

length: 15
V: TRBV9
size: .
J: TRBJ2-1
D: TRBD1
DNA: TGTGCCAGCAGCGTAGGGCAGGGGGCGGGAAATGAGCAGTTCTTC
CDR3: CASSVGQGAGNEQFF

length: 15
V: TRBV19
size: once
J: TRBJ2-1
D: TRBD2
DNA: TGTGCCAGTAGTATTAGCAGCGGGAGTTTCAATGAGCAGTTCTTC
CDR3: CASSISSGSFNEQFF

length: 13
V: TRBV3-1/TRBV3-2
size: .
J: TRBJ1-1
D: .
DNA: TGTGCCAGCAGCGAACTTGTGAACACTGAAGCTTTCTTT
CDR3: CASSELVNTEAFF

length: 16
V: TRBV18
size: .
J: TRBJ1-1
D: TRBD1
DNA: TGTGCCAGCTCACGGGAACAGGGGCGGATGAACACTGAAGCTTTCTTT
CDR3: CASSREQGRMNTEAFF

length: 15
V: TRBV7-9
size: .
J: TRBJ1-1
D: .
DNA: TGTGCCAGCAGCCCCTATGGGAGCATGAACACTGAAGCTTTCTTT
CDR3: CASSPYGSMNTEAFF

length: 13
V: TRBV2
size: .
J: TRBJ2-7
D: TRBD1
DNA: TGTGCCAGCAGTGGACAGGGGATCTACGAGCAGTACTTC
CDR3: CASSGQGIYEQYF

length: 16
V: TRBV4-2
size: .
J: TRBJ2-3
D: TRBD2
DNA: TGTGCCAGCAGCCCCTGGACTAGCGGGGTCCCAGATACGCAGTATTTT
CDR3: CASSPWTSGVPDTQYF

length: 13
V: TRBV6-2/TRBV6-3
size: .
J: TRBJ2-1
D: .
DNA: TGTGCCAGCAGTTATAGCGTGAACAATGAGCAGTTCTTC
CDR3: CASSYSVNNEQFF

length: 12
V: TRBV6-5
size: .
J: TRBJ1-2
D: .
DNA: TGTGCCAGCACTGGCAGTAACTATGGCTACACCTTC
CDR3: CASTGSNYGYTF

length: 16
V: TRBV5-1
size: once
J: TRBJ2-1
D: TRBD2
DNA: TGCGCCAGCAGCTTGTCACCTAGCGGGGGGCCCAATGAGCAGTTCTTC
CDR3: CASSLSPSGGPNEQFF

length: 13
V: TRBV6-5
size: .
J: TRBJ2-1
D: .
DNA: TGTGCCAGCAGCCCAGGGGCCCGGGATGAGCAGTTCTTC
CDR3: CASSPGARDEQFF